The 10 T cell receptor beta chains below all came from one sample that was sequenced in a study of OX40 agonist ivuxolimab in advanced cancers. Generated by immunoSEQ multiplex PCR, the TCRdb table keeps only in-frame clones and is missing some. Found here are some 73,000 clones, approximately 90% of them singletons; the top ten hold roughly 0.51%. The sample in question was CD4+ or CD8+ T cells sorted from blood, obtained in a trial of the OX40 agonist ivuxolimab. These receptors were obtained from an adult with an advanced solid tumor such as melanoma, head and neck, liver or kidney cancer.

This clone appeared once. J is TRBJ2-5 and V is TRBV9; D unresolved. Germline-derived CDR1 and CDR2 are SGDLS and YYNGEE. V lost 0 bases and J lost 4, with 7 bases in between. The CDR3 spans 13 residues. This CDR3 reads CASSVAARETQYF. The CDR3 DNA reads TGTGCCAGCAGCGTAGCGGCCAGAGAGACCCAGTACTTC.

This chain joins TRBV11-2 and TRBJ2-7, with a weak D call TRBD1 (6 bases). The V gene lost 5 bases and the J gene lost 2 bases, with 16 bases spanning the gap. This CDR3 region has 15 residues. Germline lookup yields CDR1 SGHAT and CDR2 FQNNGV. The CDR3 reads CASSVRGNPPYEQYF. In nucleotides, the CDR3 is TGTGCCAGCAGCGTCAGGGGCAACCCCCCCTACGAGCAGTACTTC.

The chain has TRBV12-5 and TRBJ1-1, with 9 bases aligning to TRBD1. V was clipped by 5 bases and J by 0 bases; unmatched bases: 1. The CDR3 loop spans 14 amino acids. The germline CDR1 and CDR2 sequences are LGHNT and FRNRAP. The CDR3 region is CASGRDRVNTEAFF. CDR3 nucleotides: TGTGCTAGTGGTCGGGACAGGGTGAACACTGAAGCTTTCTTT.

The V and J genes are TRBV20-1 and TRBJ2-5, with D tentatively TRBD2 (5 bases). The last part of the DNA fits TRBJ2-7 better; the J call may be wrong. Germline V gives CDR1 DFQATT, CDR2 SNEGSKA (reference sequence). The CDR3 has 11 residues. The chain's CDR3 is CSGSVGDEQYF. The DNA for the CDR3 is TGCAGTGGGAGCGTGGGAGACGAGCAGTACTTC.

V usage is TRBV11-2 and J usage is TRBJ1-1; D is undetermined. The CDR3 is 15 amino acids. In germline, CDR1 is SGHAT, CDR2 FQNNGV. Trimming removed 1 base from V and 2 bases from J, with 11 bases in between. CDR3 in amino acids: CASSLVLGLNTEAFF. The CDR3 nucleotides read TGTGCCAGCAGCTTAGTTCTGGGCCTAAACACTGAAGCTTTCTTT.

The chain joins TRBV11-3 to TRBJ2-1; D may be TRBD1 or TRBD2 (5 bases each). There are 16 residues in the CDR3. Trimming pared 1 base from V and 3 bases from J, leaving 13 bases between. The germline CDR1 and CDR2 sequences are SGHNT and YENEEA. CDR3 DNA: TGTGCCAGCAGCTTAGTGGGGGACCTAGTCTACAATGAGCAGTTCTTC. Protein product: CASSLVGDLVYNEQFF.

The DNA of the CDR3 is TGCAGCGTGCGGGACGCGGGGACAGATACGCAGTATTTT. Protein: CSVRDAGTDTQYF. The V and J genes are TRBV29-1 and TRBJ2-3, with D maybe TRBD2 (6 bases). CDR1 is SQVTM and CDR2 is ANQGSEA in the germline V gene. Trimming shortened V by 6 bases and J by 3 bases, and 13 bases separated the two germline ends. This CDR3 comprises 13 residues.

The chain carries TRBV20-1 and TRBJ1-2; perhaps TRBD1 as D (5 bases). Germline V gene data show CDR1 as DFQATT and CDR2 as SNEGSKA (reference sequence). The CDR3 contains 11 residues. V shed 5 bases and J shed 8 bases, with 12 bases lying between them. CDR3 sequence: CSAPQGLGYTF. CDR3 DNA: TGCAGTGCTCCTCAGGGTTTAGGCTACACCTTC.

The count of this clone is one. The chain joins TRBV18 to TRBJ2-1, with D possibly TRBD1 on 5 matching bases. Germline V gene lookup returns CDR1 KGHSH and CDR2 LQKENI. V lost 1 base to trimming and J lost 2 bases, with 9 bases between them. The CDR3 spans 15 residues. The CDR3 loop is CASSPLQGAYNEQFF. The CDR3 nucleotides are TGTGCCAGCTCACCACTGCAGGGTGCCTACAATGAGCAGTTCTTC.

This chain uses TRBV7-5 with TRBJ2-6; TRBD1 is the table's D call, not checked against the DNA. TRBV7-5 is classified as a pseudogene. The CDR3 loop spans 17 amino acids. The CDR3: CARSSTDSSGGANVLTF. The CDR3 bases are TGTGCCAGAAGCTCCACCGACAGCTCTGGTGGGGCCAACGTCCTGACTTTC.